The 20 T cell receptor beta chains below come from one sample, sequenced in a study of T cells in Graves' hyperthyroidism and ophthalmopathy. Amplification targeted TCR beta CDR3 regions from RNA transcripts. In the first-round RT-PCR of the TCR CDR3, the HTBI primer set was used. TCRdb itself ran the multiplex PCR reads through MiXCR, one entry per CDR3 protein. The table includes more than 500,000 distinct CDR3 sequences, about 45% detected once. Sequences were obtained from peripheral blood or thyroid tissue (not recorded which). All receptors come from an adult woman with Graves' disease, either hyperthyroidism or ophthalmopathy (not recorded which).

This clonotype was observed many times. The V and J genes are TRBV12-3 or TRBV12-4 and TRBJ1-6; D not resolved. CDR3 length: 16 amino acids. The V gene lost 1 base and the J gene lost 6 bases, with 13 bases spanning the gap. The CDR3 loop reads CASSLGRGLTNSPLHF. DNA for the CDR3: TGTGCCAGCAGTTTAGGGCGAGGATTAACTAATTCACCCCTCCACTTT.

This chain links TRBV20-1 with TRBJ2-7; 7 bases map to TRBD1. This CDR3 is built from 13 residues. Germline V gene data show CDR1 as DFQATT and CDR2 as SNEGSKA (reference sequence). V lost 3 bases to trimming and J lost 3 bases; unmatched junction nucleotides: 5. CDR3 sequence reads: CSASRQGDYEQYF. Here the CDR3 DNA reads TGCAGTGCTAGTAGGCAGGGGGACTACGAGCAGTACTTC.

The DNA of the CDR3 is TGTGCCAGCAGCCAGGCAGGGGAGGGACTCTACGAGCAGTACTTC. It is translated as CASSQAGEGLYEQYF. V usage is TRBV2 and J usage is TRBJ2-7, with D possibly matching TRBD2 (7 bases). Trimming left V 6 bases short and J 3 bases short, with 18 bases between. Germline-derived CDR1 and CDR2 are SNHLY and FYNNEI. The CDR3 runs 15 residues.

This clonotype has at least ten counts. The chain employs TRBV7-2 and TRBJ2-6, with a weak D call TRBD2 (6 bases). V shed 5 bases and J shed 0 bases, with 14 bases lying between them. Germline CDR1 and CDR2: SGHTA and FQGNSA. The CDR3 has 17 residues. CDR3 nucleotide sequence: TGTGCCAGCAGCCCGGGGGTGCGTTTCTCTGGGGCCAACGTCCTGACTTTC. This gives the protein CASSPGVRFSGANVLTF.

The V gene is TRBV7-9, the J gene TRBJ1-1, with D perhaps TRBD1 (6 bases). The V gene lost 1 base and the J gene lost 11 bases, with 11 bases spanning the gap. The germline CDR1 and CDR2 sequences are SEHNR and FQNEAQ (reference sequence). The CDR3 has 12 residues. This chain's CDR3 is CASSLVGALAFF. Here the CDR3 DNA reads TGTGCCAGCAGCTTAGTGGGGGCTTTGGCTTTCTTT.

This chain connects TRBV15 to TRBJ1-5; a possible D gene is TRBD1 (5 bases). CDR1 and CDR2 from the germline V gene are LNHNV and YYDKDF (reference sequence). The germline V and J ends were trimmed by 0 bases and 6 bases, with 9 bases remaining between them. The length of the CDR3 is 14 residues. CDR3 bases: TGTGCCACCAGCAGAGAGGGGGTGGTTCAGCCCCAGCATTTT. Its protein product is CATSREGVVQPQHF.

In its sample, this clonotype was seen many times. The chain carries TRBV5-1 and TRBJ1-1, with D possibly TRBD1 on 5 matching bases. The V gene's germline CDR1 is SGHRS and CDR2 YFSETQ. V was clipped by 0 bases and J by 0 bases, with 15 bases between them. The CDR3 consists of 17 residues. The CDR3, as DNA: TGCGCCAGCAGCTTGGGACAGCCCATTAAATTGAACACTGAAGCTTTCTTT. It is translated as CASSLGQPIKLNTEAFF.

This clonotype was seen at least ten times. The gene calls are TRBV7-9 and TRBJ1-1; D not certain. The germline V and J ends were trimmed by 1 base and 6 bases, with 9 bases remaining between them. The CDR3 covers 13 residues. Germline V gives CDR1 SEHNR, CDR2 FQNEAQ (reference sequence). CDR3 in amino acids: CASSLVNFPEAFF. The CDR3 DNA is TGTGCCAGCAGCTTAGTTAACTTCCCTGAAGCTTTCTTT.

This clonotype showed up many times. This chain joins TRBV30 and TRBJ1-6; the D is unclear. This CDR3 is built from 12 residues. V was clipped by 4 bases and J by 3 bases, with 4 bases between them. Germline CDR1 GTSNPN, CDR2 SVGIG (reference sequence). The CDR3 sequence is CAWKHYNSPLHF. As DNA, the CDR3 is TGTGCCTGGAAACACTATAATTCACCCCTCCACTTT.

In DNA, the CDR3 is TGTGCCACCAGCGAGGGAGAGTCGCACACTGAAGCTTTCTTT. Translating it yields CATSEGESHTEAFF. The genes are TRBV15 and TRBJ1-1; D remains unclear. The CDR3 is 14 residues long. The germline V gene has CDR1 LNHNV and CDR2 YYDKDF (reference sequence). Trimming removed 5 bases at V and 3 bases at J, with 13 bases between.

This clonotype was recorded once. V gene TRBV7-9 combines with J gene TRBJ2-7; D is uncertain. Trimming removed 0 bases at V and 8 bases at J, with 17 bases between. Germline assignment: CDR1 SEHNR and CDR2 FQNEAQ (reference sequence). The CDR3 sequence is 15 residues long. CDR3 sequence (DNA): TGTGCCAGCAGCTTAGCCAGTAGCAATCAGCCCCAGCAGTACTTC. Translation gives CASSLASSNQPQQYF. Looking up the rest from reference TRBV7-9 and TRBJ2-7 gives the full variable domain: DTGVSQNPRHKITKRGQNVTFRCDPISEHNRLYWYRQTLGQGPEFLTYFQNEAQLEKSRLLSDRFSAERPKGSFSTLEIQRTEQGDSAMYLCASSLASSNQPQQYFGPGTRLTVT.

In its sample, this clonotype was seen a few times. The rearrangement joins TRBV10-3 to TRBJ1-5; D is unresolved. The CDR3 runs 12 residues. V was trimmed by 2 bases and J by 9 bases, leaving 8 bases between them. Germline assignment: CDR1 ENHRY and CDR2 SYGVKD. The CDR3 nucleotides are TGTGCCATCAGTGAGAGGATTAGGCCCCAGCATTTT. Its translation is CAISERIRPQHF.

This clonotype was detected many times. The rearrangement links TRBV6-1 to TRBJ1-1; 7 bases map to TRBD1. There are 14 residues in the CDR3. J gave up 4 bases and V 0 bases, and 2 bases lay outside the gene matches. Germline V gene sequence: CDR1 MNHNS, CDR2 SASEGT. CDR3: CASSEAQGGTEAFF. DNA for the CDR3: TGTGCCAGCAGTGAAGCCCAGGGGGGCACTGAAGCTTTCTTT.

The chain recombines TRBV7-9 with TRBJ1-2; D is undetermined. In germline, CDR1 is SEHNR, CDR2 FQNEAQ (reference sequence). The V end was cut by 6 bases, the J end by 4 bases, with 15 bases between. CDR3 length: 14 residues. CDR3 region: CASSLRLPVYGYTF. CDR3 DNA: TGTGCCAGCAGTTTAAGGTTACCCGTCTATGGCTACACCTTC. Drawing the rest from reference TRBV7-9 and TRBJ1-2, the complete variable domain is DTGVSQNPRHKITKRGQNVTFRCDPISEHNRLYWYRQTLGQGPEFLTYFQNEAQLEKSRLLSDRFSAERPKGSFSTLEIQRTEQGDSAMYLCASSLRLPVYGYTFGSGTRLTVV.

This clonotype showed up many times. The chain recombines TRBV11-2 with TRBJ1-3; D perhaps matches TRBD1 (5 bases). Germline V gives CDR1 SGHAT, CDR2 FQNNGV. Trimming stripped 2 bases from V and 0 bases from J, with 20 bases between. The CDR3 length is 19 residues. The CDR3 DNA follows: TGTGCCAGCAGCTTAAATCCTGGGACCTGGCTCAACTCTGGAAACACCATATATTTT. Amino acid sequence: CASSLNPGTWLNSGNTIYF.

In this sample, this clonotype turned up many times. The chain employs TRBV20-1 and TRBJ2-7; the match to TRBD1 covers 7 bases. The J segment lost 4 bases and the V segment lost 6 bases, leaving 6 bases of the junction unmatched. The CDR3 extends over 12 amino acids. Germline V gene sequence: CDR1 DFQATT, CDR2 SNEGSKA (reference sequence). CDR3 nucleotide sequence: TGCAGTGCGGGGGACAGCCCTTACGAGCAGTACTTC. It specifies CSAGDSPYEQYF.

This clonotype was seen ten or more times. The chain combines TRBV20-1 with TRBJ2-5; TRBD1 matches 8 bases. This CDR3 region has 12 residues. Germline lookup yields CDR1 DFQATT and CDR2 SNEGSKA (reference sequence). J was trimmed by 6 bases and V by 8 bases; bases with no gene match: 8. CDR3 loop: CSPPNRGKTQYF. As DNA, the CDR3 is TGCAGTCCCCCTAACAGGGGGAAGACCCAGTACTTC.

The chain has TRBV12-3 or TRBV12-4 and TRBJ2-7, with TRBD2 matching 8 bases. The length of the CDR3 is 14 residues. V lost 4 bases and J lost 7; bases outside the gene matches: 9. The CDR3 loop is CASSWPGGPWEQYF. DNA of the CDR3: TGTGCCAGCAGTTGGCCGGGAGGGCCGTGGGAGCAGTACTTC.

A remark on this clonotype: This may come from a read error, since a much larger clone is one base off. This chain joins TRBV5-1 and TRBJ1-3; a possible D gene is TRBD1 (5 bases). V gave up 0 bases and J gave up 6 bases, with 16 bases separating them. Germline CDR1 SGHRS, CDR2 YFSETQ. The CDR3 has 16 amino acids. The CDR3 here is CASSLGAGTQENTIYF. The CDR3 DNA reads TGCGCCAGCAGCTTGGGAGCCGGGACTCAGGAAAACACCATATATTTT. Supplemented by reference TRBV5-1 and TRBJ1-3, the full variable domain reads KAGVTQTPRYLIKTRGQQVTLSCSPISGHRSVSWYQQTPGQGLQFLFEYFSETQRNKGNFPGRFSGRQFSNSRSEMNVSTLELGDSALYLCASSLGAGTQENTIYFGEGSWLTVV.

On this clonotype itself: The junction shows a germline mismatch at one end, possibly a read error. The chain is built from TRBV20-1 and TRBJ1-2; D not resolved. The germline V gene has CDR1 DFQATT and CDR2 SNEGSKA (reference sequence). The CDR3 consists of 12 residues. CDR3 sequence: CSARVSTTRSLF. DNA for the CDR3: TGCAGTGCTAGAGTCTCGACCACTCGGTCCCTCTTC.